This paragraph reports one TCR beta chain. This clonotype came up many times. Its antigen target is currently unknown. Base qualities are missing; no much larger clone stands one base away. The CDR3 has 14 amino acids, counting the end cysteine and phenylalanine. Only the CDR3 part of the read is kept: 42 bases, read in frame from the first base. V is shortened by 8 bases, J by 2 bases, and the region joining them spans 12 bases. The germline V gene encodes CDR1 SNHLY and CDR2 FYNNEI. These data originate in a study of early T cells in non-severe SARS-CoV-2 infection (dated by TCRdb to about 2021). With respect to the entire study: Because TCR sequencing was done on bulk RNA from unsorted whole blood, the alpha and beta chains could not be paired. Study-wide findings and limitations: VDJdb matching was skewed toward anti-spike CD8 responses and likely underestimated virus-specific expansions by missing private and CD4 specificities.

A case-control design nested within a healthcare worker cohort in London, UK, was used, with weekly nasopharyngeal swab PCR tests and blood sampling performed. Healthcare workers were recruited during the week of the UK lockdown, between 23 and 31 March 2020, and followed weekly for up to roughly 16 weeks. The method behind the library was 5' RACE. The sequencer listed for this sample is NextSeq 500. Unique molecular identifiers were attached to individual cDNA molecules in the TCR library protocol so that sequencing error and PCR bias could be corrected. Both TCR alpha and beta chains were sequenced, and tight co-correlation was observed between alpha and beta sequence abundances in each sample. Turning to the authors' computational methods: Decombinator V4 was used to annotate the V gene, J gene and CDR3 of the TCR sequences. Expanded TCRs were defined as changing significantly between any two time points under a Poisson model with p below 0.0001. Abundances of TCRs were expressed as counts per million after normalisation to the total number of TCRs sequenced in each sample. TRAV1-2 paired with TRAJ12, TRAJ20 or TRAJ33 defined MAIT TCRs, while TRAV10 paired with TRAJ18 defined iNKT TCRs. VDJdb, accessed on 1 November 2021, was searched for TCRs annotated for CMV, EBV and SARS-CoV-2, and TCRs annotated for more than one antigen were excluded. TCRdb reran the public reads through fastp at Q25 and MiXCR, keeping productive beta chains. Every entry covers one CDR3 protein and lists the most common genes and DNA from its rows. The V and J calls follow TCRdb's processing rather than the paper's. For this sample there are 45,000 to 65,000 distinct CDR3 sequences; around 9.1% appear just once. The ten largest clones take up 4% to 5% of the sample.

The sequence was obtained from an adult who was a healthcare worker with PCR-confirmed SARS-CoV-2 infection or an uninfected control (not recorded which). The sequence is built from TRBV2 and TRBJ2-2; perhaps TRBD2 is the D gene, with 6 bases matching. The material sequenced was whole blood. The nucleotide sequence reads TGTGCCAGCTCTCGGGACTCTAACACCGGGGAGCTGTTTTTT. Its protein reads: CASSRDSNTGELFF.